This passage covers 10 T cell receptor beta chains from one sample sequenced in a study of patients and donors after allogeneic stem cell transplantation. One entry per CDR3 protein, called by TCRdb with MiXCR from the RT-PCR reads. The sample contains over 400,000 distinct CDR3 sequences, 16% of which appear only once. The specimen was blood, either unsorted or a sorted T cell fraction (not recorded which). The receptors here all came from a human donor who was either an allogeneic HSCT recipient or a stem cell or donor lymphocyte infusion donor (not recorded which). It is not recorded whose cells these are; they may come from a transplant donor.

CDR3 nucleotide sequence: TGTGCCAGCTCACCGGTCCGGGGGGCCGAGCAGTACTTC. Its protein product is CASSPVRGAEQYF. This chain links TRBV18 with TRBJ2-7; perhaps TRBD2 as D (7 bases). The CDR3 has 13 amino acids. V lost 3 bases to trimming and J lost 6 bases, with 12 bases between them. The germline gives CDR1 KGHSH, CDR2 LQKENI.

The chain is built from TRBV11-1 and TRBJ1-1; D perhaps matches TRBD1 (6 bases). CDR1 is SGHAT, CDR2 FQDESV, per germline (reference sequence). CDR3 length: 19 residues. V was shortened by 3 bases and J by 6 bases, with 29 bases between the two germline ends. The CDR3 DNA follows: TGTGCCAGCAGCTTGGGCCCGTCAGGGGACCTTCTAGTTGGATCTGAAGCTTTCTTT. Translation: CASSLGPSGDLLVGSEAFF.

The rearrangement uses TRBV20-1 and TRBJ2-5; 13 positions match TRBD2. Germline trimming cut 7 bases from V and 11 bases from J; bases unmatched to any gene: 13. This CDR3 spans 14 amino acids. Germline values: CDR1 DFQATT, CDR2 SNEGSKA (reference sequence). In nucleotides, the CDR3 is TGCAGTGTCTCAATTCCGGGACTAGCGGGGACTCAGTACTTC. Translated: CSVSIPGLAGTQYF.

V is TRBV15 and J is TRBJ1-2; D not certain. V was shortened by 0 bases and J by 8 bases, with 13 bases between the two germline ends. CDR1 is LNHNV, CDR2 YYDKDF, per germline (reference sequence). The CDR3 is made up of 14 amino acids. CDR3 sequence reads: CATSRDRGLEGYTF. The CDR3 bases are TGTGCCACCAGCAGAGATCGGGGTCTCGAAGGCTACACCTTC.

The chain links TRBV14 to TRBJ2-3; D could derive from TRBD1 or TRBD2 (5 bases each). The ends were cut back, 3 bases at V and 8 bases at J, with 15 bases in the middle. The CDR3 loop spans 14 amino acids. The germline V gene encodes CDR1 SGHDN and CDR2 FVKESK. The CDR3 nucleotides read TGTGCCAGCAGCCACGGAGGCCTCAGGGTTACGCAGTATTTT. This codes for CASSHGGLRVTQYF.

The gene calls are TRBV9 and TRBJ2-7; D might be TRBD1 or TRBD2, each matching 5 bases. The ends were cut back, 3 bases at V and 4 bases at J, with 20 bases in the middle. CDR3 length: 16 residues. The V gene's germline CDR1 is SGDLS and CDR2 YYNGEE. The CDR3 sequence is CASSDQGRDQPYEQYF. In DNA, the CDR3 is TGTGCCAGCAGCGACCAGGGTAGGGACCAACCTTACGAGCAGTACTTC.

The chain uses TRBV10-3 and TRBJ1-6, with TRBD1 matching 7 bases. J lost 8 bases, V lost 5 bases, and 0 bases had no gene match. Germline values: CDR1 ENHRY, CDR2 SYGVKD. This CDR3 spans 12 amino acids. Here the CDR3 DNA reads TGTGCCATCAGTACAGGGGATTCACCCCTCCACTTT. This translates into CAISTGDSPLHF.

DNA for the CDR3: TGTGCCAGCAGCTTAGCTGGGGACAGGTCGAACACCGGGGAGCTGTTTTTT. It encodes CASSLAGDRSNTGELFF. The chain couples TRBV7-8 to TRBJ2-2, with TRBD1 identical over 8 bases. The CDR3 length is 17 residues. The J segment lost 0 bases and the V segment lost 0 bases, leaving 3 bases of the junction unmatched. The germline gives CDR1 SGHVS, CDR2 FQNEAQ. The variable domain in full, completed from reference TRBV7-8 and TRBJ2-2, reads GAGVSQSPRYKVAKRGQDVALRCDPISGHVSLFWYQQALGQGPEFLTYFQNEAQLDKSGLPSDRFFAERPEGSVSTLKIQRTQQEDSAVYLCASSLAGDRSNTGELFFGEGSRLTVL.

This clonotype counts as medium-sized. For the CDR3, the DNA is TGTGCCAGCAGCCATAGCGAAGAGACCCAGTACTTC. Encoded protein: CASSHSEETQYF. This chain connects TRBV3-1 to TRBJ2-5, with D perhaps matching TRBD2 (5 bases). Trimming took 3 bases from V and 3 from J, leaving 5 bases between them. The germline gives CDR1 LGHDT, CDR2 YNNKEL (reference sequence). The CDR3 length is 12 residues.

The CDR3 region is CASSLARHTSMNTEAFF. CDR3 bases: TGTGCCAGCAGCTTAGCGCGTCACACCTCCATGAACACTGAAGCTTTCTTT. This chain links TRBV7-8 with TRBJ1-1; no definite D call. The germline gives CDR1 SGHVS, CDR2 FQNEAQ. Between the trimmed V and J ends, which lost 0 bases and 0 bases, there was a span of 14 bases. The CDR3 runs to 17 residues.